The 2 T cell receptor beta chains listed next were all sequenced from one sample in a study of blood T cell repertoires in COVID-19. Data came from immunoSEQ multiplex PCR; TCRdb stores just in-frame clones and leaves some out. Of around 360,000 clones listed, roughly 87% were seen once; the top ten hold 3%. Input material: PBMCs or T cells enriched from blood (not recorded which). The receptors were sampled from a woman aged 30 to 39 who had recovered from COVID-19.

The CDR3 DNA sequence: TGCGCCAGCAGCCAAGGGGTTGGGGAGCAGTACTTC. It is translated as CASSQGVGEQYF. The rearrangement links TRBV5-1 to TRBJ2-7; D might be TRBD1 (5 bases). V lost 4 bases to trimming and J lost 7 bases, with 12 bases between them. The germline V gene encodes CDR1 SGHRS and CDR2 YFSETQ. This CDR3 is 12 amino acids long.

The chain couples TRBV19 to TRBJ2-7; 9 bases map to TRBD2. V shed 3 bases and J 6 bases; nucleotides not matched to a gene: 9. Germline-derived CDR1 and CDR2 are LNHDA and SQIVND (reference sequence). There are 15 residues in the CDR3. Here the CDR3 DNA reads TGTGCCAGTAGTATTAGGGCGGGAGGGCAACGCGAGCAGTACTTC. This encodes CASSIRAGGQREQYF.